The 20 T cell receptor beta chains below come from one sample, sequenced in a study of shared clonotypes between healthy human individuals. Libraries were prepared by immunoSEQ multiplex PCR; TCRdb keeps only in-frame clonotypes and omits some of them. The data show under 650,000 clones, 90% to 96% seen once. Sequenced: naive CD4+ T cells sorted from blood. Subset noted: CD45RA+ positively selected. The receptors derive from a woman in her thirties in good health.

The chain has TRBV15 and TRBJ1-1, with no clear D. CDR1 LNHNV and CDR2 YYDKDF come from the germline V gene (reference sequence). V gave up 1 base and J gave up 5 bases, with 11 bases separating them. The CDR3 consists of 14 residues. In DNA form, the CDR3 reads TGTGCCACCAGCAGAGGCGGCGATGGGACTGAAGCTTTCTTT. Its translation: CATSRGGDGTEAFF.

The CDR3: CASSPGGQGIDEQYF. In DNA form, the CDR3 reads TGTGCCAGCTCACCTGGGGGACAGGGTATAGACGAGCAGTACTTC. The chain has TRBV18 and TRBJ2-7, with 9 nucleotides matching TRBD1. The CDR3 contains 15 residues. With V trimmed by 3 bases and J by 5 bases, 8 bases remained unmatched. Germline-derived CDR1 and CDR2 are KGHSH and LQKENI.

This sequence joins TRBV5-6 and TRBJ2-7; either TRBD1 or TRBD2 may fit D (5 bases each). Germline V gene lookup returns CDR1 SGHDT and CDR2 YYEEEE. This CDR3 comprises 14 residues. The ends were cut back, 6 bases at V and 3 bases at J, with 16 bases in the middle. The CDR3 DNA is TGTGCCAGCAAACTCCCCGGGGCGGACTACGAGCAGTACTTC. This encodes CASKLPGADYEQYF.

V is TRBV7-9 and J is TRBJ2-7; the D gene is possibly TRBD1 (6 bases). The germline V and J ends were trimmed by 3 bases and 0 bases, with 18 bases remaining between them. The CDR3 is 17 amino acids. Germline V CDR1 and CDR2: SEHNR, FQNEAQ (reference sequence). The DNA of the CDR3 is TGTGCCAGCAGCTTCGTGCTTAAGCAGGGGAGCTCCTACGAGCAGTACTTC. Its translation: CASSFVLKQGSSYEQYF.

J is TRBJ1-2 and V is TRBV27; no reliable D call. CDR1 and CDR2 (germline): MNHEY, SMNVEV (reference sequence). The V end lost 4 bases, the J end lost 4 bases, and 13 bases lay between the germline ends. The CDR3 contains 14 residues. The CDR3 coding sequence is TGTGCCAGCAGTTCGACGCGGGCCAGCTATGGCTACACCTTC. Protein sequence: CASSSTRASYGYTF.

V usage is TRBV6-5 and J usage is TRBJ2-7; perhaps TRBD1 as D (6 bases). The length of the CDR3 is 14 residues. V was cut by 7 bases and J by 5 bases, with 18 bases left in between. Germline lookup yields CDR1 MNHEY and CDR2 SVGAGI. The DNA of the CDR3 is TGTGCCAGCATTTCCCCGACGTCAGGGGACGAGCAGTACTTC. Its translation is CASISPTSGDEQYF.

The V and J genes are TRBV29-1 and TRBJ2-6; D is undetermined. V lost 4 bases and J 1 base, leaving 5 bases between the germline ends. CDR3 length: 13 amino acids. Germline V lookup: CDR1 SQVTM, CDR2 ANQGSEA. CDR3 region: CSVADSGANVLTF. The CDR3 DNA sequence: TGCAGCGTTGCGGATTCTGGGGCCAACGTCCTGACTTTC. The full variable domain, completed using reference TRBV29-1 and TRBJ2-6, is SAVISQKPSRDICQRGTSLTIQCQVDSQVTMMFWYRQQPGQSLTLIATANQGSEATYESGFVIDKFPISRPNLTFSTLTVSNMSPEDSSIYLCSVADSGANVLTFGAGSRLTVL.

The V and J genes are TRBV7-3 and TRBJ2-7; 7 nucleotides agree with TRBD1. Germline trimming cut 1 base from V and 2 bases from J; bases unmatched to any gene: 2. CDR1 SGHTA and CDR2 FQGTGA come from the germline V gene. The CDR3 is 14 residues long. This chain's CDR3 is CASSLSGTAYEQYF. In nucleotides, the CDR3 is TGTGCCAGCAGCTTAAGTGGGACAGCCTACGAGCAGTACTTC.

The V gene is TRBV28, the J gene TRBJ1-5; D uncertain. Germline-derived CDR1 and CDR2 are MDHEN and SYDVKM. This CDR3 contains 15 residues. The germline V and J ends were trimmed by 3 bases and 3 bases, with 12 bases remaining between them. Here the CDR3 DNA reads TGTGCCAGCAGTTTTAGCAGGTTCGCCAATCAGCCCCAGCATTTT. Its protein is CASSFSRFANQPQHF.

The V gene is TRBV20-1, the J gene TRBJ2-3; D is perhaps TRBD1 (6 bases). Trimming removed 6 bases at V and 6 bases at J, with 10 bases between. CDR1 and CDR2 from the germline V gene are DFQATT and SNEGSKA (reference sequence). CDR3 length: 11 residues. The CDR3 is CSARTGDTQYF. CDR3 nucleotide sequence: TGCAGTGCCAGAACAGGGGATACGCAGTATTTT.

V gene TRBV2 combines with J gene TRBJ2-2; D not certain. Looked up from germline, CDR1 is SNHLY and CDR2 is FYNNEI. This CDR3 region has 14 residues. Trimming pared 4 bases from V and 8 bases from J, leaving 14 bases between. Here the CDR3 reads CASSGTAPGGELFF. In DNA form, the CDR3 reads TGTGCCAGCAGTGGCACAGCCCCCGGGGGGGAGCTGTTTTTT.

The CDR3 DNA reads as TGTGCCAGCAGCCGTAATTCAAGGATGAAGAATGAGCAGTTCTTC. Translated: CASSRNSRMKNEQFF. The chain recombines TRBV28 with TRBJ2-1; D call uncertain. The germline V and J ends were trimmed by 6 bases and 7 bases, with 19 bases remaining between them. Germline lookup yields CDR1 MDHEN and CDR2 SYDVKM. This CDR3 contains 15 residues.

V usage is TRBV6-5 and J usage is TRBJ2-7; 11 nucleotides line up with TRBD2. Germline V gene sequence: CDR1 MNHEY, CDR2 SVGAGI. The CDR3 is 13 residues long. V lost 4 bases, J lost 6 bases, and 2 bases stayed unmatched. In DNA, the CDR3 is TGTGCCAGCAGTTTAGCGGGAGGGCTCGAGCAGTACTTC. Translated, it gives CASSLAGGLEQYF.

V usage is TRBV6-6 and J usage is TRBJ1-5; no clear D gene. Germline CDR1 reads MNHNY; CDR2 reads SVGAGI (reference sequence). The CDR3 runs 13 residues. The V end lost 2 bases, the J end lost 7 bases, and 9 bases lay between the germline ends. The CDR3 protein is CASSYVGDQPQHF. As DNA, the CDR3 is TGTGCCAGCAGTTACGTCGGTGACCAGCCCCAGCATTTT.

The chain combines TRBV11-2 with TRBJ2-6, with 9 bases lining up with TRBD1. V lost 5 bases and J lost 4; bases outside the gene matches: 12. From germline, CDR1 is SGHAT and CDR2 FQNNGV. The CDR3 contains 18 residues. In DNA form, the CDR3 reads TGTGCCAGCAGCCTACTACAGGGGGCAGGGACCGGGGCCAACGTCCTGACTTTC. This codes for CASSLLQGAGTGANVLTF.

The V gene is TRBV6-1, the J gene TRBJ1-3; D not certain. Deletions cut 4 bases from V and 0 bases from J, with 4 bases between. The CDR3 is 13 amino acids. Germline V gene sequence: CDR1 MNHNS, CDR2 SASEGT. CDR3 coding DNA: TGTGCCAGCAGTGCGCCCTCTGGAAACACCATATATTTT. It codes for CASSAPSGNTIYF.

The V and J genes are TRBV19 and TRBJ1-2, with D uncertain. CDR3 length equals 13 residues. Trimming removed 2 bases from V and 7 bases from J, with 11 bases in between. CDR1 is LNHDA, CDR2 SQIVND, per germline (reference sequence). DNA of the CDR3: TGTGCCAGTAGTATACAGCCCCTAGGTGGCTACACCTTC. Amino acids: CASSIQPLGGYTF.

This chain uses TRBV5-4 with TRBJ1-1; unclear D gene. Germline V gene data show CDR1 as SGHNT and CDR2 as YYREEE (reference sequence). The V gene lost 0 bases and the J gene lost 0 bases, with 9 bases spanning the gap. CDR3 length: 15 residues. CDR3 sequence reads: CASSLAAGMNTEAFF. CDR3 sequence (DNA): TGTGCCAGCAGCTTGGCGGCAGGCATGAACACTGAAGCTTTCTTT.

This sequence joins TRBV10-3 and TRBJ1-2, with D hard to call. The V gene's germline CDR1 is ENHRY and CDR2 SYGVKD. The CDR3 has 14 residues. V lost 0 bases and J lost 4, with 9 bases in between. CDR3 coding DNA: TGTGCCATCAGTGAGTCGAATTCCGGCTATGGCTACACCTTC. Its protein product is CAISESNSGYGYTF.

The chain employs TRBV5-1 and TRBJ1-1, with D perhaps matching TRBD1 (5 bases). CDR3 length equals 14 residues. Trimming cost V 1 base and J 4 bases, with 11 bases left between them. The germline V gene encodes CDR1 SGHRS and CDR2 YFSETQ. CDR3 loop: CASSLQGWGTEAFF. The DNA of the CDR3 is TGCGCCAGCAGCTTGCAGGGATGGGGCACTGAAGCTTTCTTT.